This T cell receptor (beta chain) was sequenced during a study of CD8+ T cells in alopecia areata. Points from the study as a whole: Persistence in scalp and blood during tofacitinib was observed for many expanded lesional clones. Tissue-resident alphabeta T cells belonging to normal skin likewise get sequenced within scalp specimens.

The table lists this clone with a few counts. Antigen unknown. There are 14 residues in the CDR3. Trimming took 0 bases from V and 2 from J; bases not matched to a gene: 3. Germline V gene sequence: CDR1 SQVTM, CDR2 ANQGSEA. Once RNA had been extracted, it was reverse transcribed into cDNA to act as the sequencing template. Generated by immunoSEQ multiplex PCR, the TCRdb table keeps only in-frame clones and is missing some. The data contain some 200,000 clones, about 62% of them singletons. Sample treatment: oral pan-JAK inhibitor, 5-10 mg twice daily. It was from alopecia areata patients that lesional scalp punch biopsies and peripheral blood were collected.

The J gene is TRBJ2-5, the V gene TRBV29-1; 7 bases match TRBD2. This specimen was CD4+ T cells sorted from blood, taken at week 24, from a patient treated with tofacitinib. This TCR was sampled from a human donor with alopecia areata. The CDR3 DNA is TGCAGCGTTGAAGAGCGGGGGAGACAAGAGACCCAGTACTTC. Translating gives CSVEERGRQETQYF.